This T cell receptor beta chain was obtained from a study of PD-1 blockade in mismatch repair-deficient tumors (dated by TCRdb to about 2017). At the level of the whole study: Between September 2013 and late 2016, roughly 78 consecutive patients with eleven to twelve mismatch repair-deficient cancer types, all previously treated and progressing, were enrolled in the trial. Tumor-associated T cell clones were tracked in the peripheral blood of patients responding to PD-1 blockade by deep sequencing of TCR CDR3 regions.

This clone was seen a few times. Its antigen is still unknown. No much larger clone is present one base from it, and per-base qualities are unavailable. For every enrolled patient, mismatch repair deficiency was confirmed by either polymerase chain reaction or immunohistochemistry. TCR sequencing was carried out for three patients who responded to pembrolizumab therapy. Pembrolizumab PD-1 blockade was prospectively tested in advanced mismatch repair-deficient cancers, regardless of tissue of origin, in the phase II trial. Serial peripheral blood T cell samples were collected before and at multiple times after starting PD-1 blockade. Blood sampling times were reported as weeks after the first pembrolizumab dose. To prepare the library, the immunoSEQ multiplex PCR assay was applied. This immuneACCESS table, as held by TCRdb, lists in-frame sequences with V and J called but not all clones. Of the missing ones, under half trace to an unresolved V gene in checked studies; the others have no known cause. The sample data list about 19,000 clones, and over 75% of these were observed just once. The top ten clonotypes cover about 1.5% of the sample.

The CDR3 holds 13 amino acids from the cysteine to the phenylalanine. Just CDR3 DNA is preserved here, 39 bases in frame from base 1. V loses 11 bases at its end and J loses 2 bases; junction bases beyond the gene matches: 8. The germline V gene gives CDR1 as MNHNS and CDR2 as SASEGT. The research as a whole found: Clones residing in the tumor, which were often undetectable in blood before treatment, expanded quickly after pembrolizumab and then contracted, generally before radiologic responses.

The chain is made from TRBV6-1 and TRBJ2-7, and TRBD2 matches 8 of the central bases. The TCR comes from an adult with mismatch repair-deficient cancer. Sequencing used PBMCs, obtained 52 weeks after starting pembrolizumab. DNA sequence: TGTGCCGCGGGAGCGGGGGCCCCCTACGAGCAGTACTTC. Its protein is CAAGAGAPYEQYF.